This T cell receptor beta chain derives from a study of T cells in Graves' hyperthyroidism and ophthalmopathy. The CDR3 contains 12 residues. Trimming stripped 0 bases from V and 6 bases from J, with 6 bases between. CDR1 is GTSNPN and CDR2 is SVGIG in the germline V gene (reference sequence). TCR beta CDR3 regions were amplified from RNA transcripts. The study used the HTBI primer set for a first-round RT-PCR of the TCR CDR3. TCRdb called the multiplex PCR reads again in MiXCR, with one record for every CDR3 protein. The repertoire holds about 640,000 distinct CDR3 sequences, around 21% seen once, with under 35% in the top ten. A Clinical Activity Score of at least 3, a NOSPECS grade of at least 4 and a duration under 3 months were recorded in the ophthalmopathy patients.

The rearrangement links TRBV30 to TRBJ2-1; D unresolved. What was sequenced was blood. The TCR sequence derives from a man aged 25 to 45 with Graves' ophthalmopathy. CDR3 nucleotide sequence: TGTGCCTGGAGTGTACCCTCCAATGAGCAGTTCTTC. Protein sequence: CAWSVPSNEQFF. Full variable domain (missing parts from reference TRBV30 and TRBJ2-1): SQTIHQWPATLVQPVGSPLSLECTVEGTSNPNLYWYRQAAGRGLQLLFYSVGIGQISSEVPQNLSASRPQDRQFILSSKKLLLSDSGFYLCAWSVPSNEQFFGPGTRLTVL.